This passage covers 9 T cell receptor beta chains from one sample sequenced in a study of identical twins. TCRdb reanalysed the 5' RACE reads using MiXCR and keeps one entry per CDR3 protein. The sample includes some 760,000 distinct CDR3 sequences, around a sixth seen only once; the top ten take around 13%. This sample was shared with a second study, whose subject was T cells expressing NK-cell markers.

Sequenced input: PBMCs. Receptors were obtained from a woman under 30 in good health.

Only a few counts were recorded for this clonotype. This chain links TRBV29-1 with TRBJ2-5; 9 nucleotides agree with TRBD1. J gave up 5 bases and V 7 bases, and 11 bases lay outside the gene matches. Germline V gene lookup returns CDR1 SQVTM and CDR2 ANQGSEA. This CDR3 contains 14 residues. The CDR3 is CSADRDREWETQYF. The CDR3 coding sequence is TGCAGCGCCGACAGGGACAGGGAGTGGGAGACCCAGTACTTC.

This clonotype was observed a handful of times. This rearrangement joins TRBV29-1 to TRBJ2-7; 12 bases agree with TRBD1. CDR1 is SQVTM and CDR2 is ANQGSEA in the germline V gene. The V gene end was trimmed by 5 bases and the J gene end by 6 bases; junction bases not matched to a gene: 5. CDR3 length: 13 residues. The CDR3 is CSVSGTGGAEQYF. CDR3 in DNA: TGCAGCGTTTCCGGGACAGGGGGCGCCGAGCAGTACTTC.

The V gene is TRBV29-1, the J gene TRBJ2-1, with D tentatively TRBD2 (6 bases). The V gene lost 0 bases and the J gene lost 0 bases, with 9 bases spanning the gap. The germline V gene has CDR1 SQVTM and CDR2 ANQGSEA. CDR3 length: 15 amino acids. CDR3 DNA: TGCAGCGTTGAAGATTACGGGAGCTCCTACAATGAGCAGTTCTTC. As protein: CSVEDYGSSYNEQFF.

The rearrangement uses TRBV6-1 and TRBJ2-5, with 11 bases aligning to TRBD2. Germline V gives CDR1 MNHNS, CDR2 SASEGT. Germline trimming cut 7 bases from V and 3 bases from J; bases unmatched to any gene: 4. This CDR3 contains 14 residues. The CDR3 DNA is TGTGCCAGCACTAAGGGACTAGCGGAAGAGACCCAGTACTTC. This translates into CASTKGLAEETQYF.

V is TRBV10-3 and J is TRBJ1-4; no reliable D call. The germline gives CDR1 ENHRY, CDR2 SYGVKD. V was trimmed by 0 bases and J by 4 bases, leaving 9 bases between them. The CDR3 has 15 amino acids. The CDR3 is CAISESGWGNEKLFF. CDR3 bases: TGTGCCATCAGTGAGTCGGGATGGGGTAATGAAAAACTGTTTTTT.

This chain connects TRBV7-9 to TRBJ2-5; 10 bases align to TRBD2. The V segment lost 4 bases and the J segment 4 bases; nucleotides outside the gene matches: 6. The CDR3 loop spans 15 amino acids. CDR1 and CDR2 (germline): SEHNR, FQNEAQ (reference sequence). The DNA for the CDR3 is TGTGCCAGCAGCTACCTAGCGGGAGTGGGAGAGACCCAGTACTTC. Translated: CASSYLAGVGETQYF.

CDR3 nucleotides: TGTGCCAGCACCCTAGAGGAGACCCAGTACTTC. Protein product: CASTLEETQYF. This chain uses TRBV6-1 with TRBJ2-5; D gene uncertain. V lost 7 bases and J lost 5, with 8 bases in between. The length of the CDR3 is 11 residues. CDR1 MNHNS and CDR2 SASEGT come from the germline V gene.

Many counts were recorded for this clonotype. The rearrangement links TRBV7-2 to TRBJ2-1; no reliable D call. This CDR3 region has 14 residues. Germline CDR1 and CDR2: SGHTA and FQGNSA. Trimming cost V 3 bases and J 2 bases, with 8 bases left between them. The DNA for the CDR3 is TGTGCCAGCAGCTTCGGCGGAACCTACAATGAGCAGTTCTTC. Translating gives CASSFGGTYNEQFF.

The table lists this clonotype with many counts. The gene calls are TRBV11-3 and TRBJ2-1; D unresolved. With 0 bases removed from V and 2 bases from J, the gap between germline ends came to 11 bases. Looked up from germline, CDR1 is SGHNT and CDR2 is YENEEA. The CDR3 sequence is 16 residues long. The CDR3 reads CASSLDGAITYNEQFF. DNA for the CDR3: TGTGCCAGCAGCTTAGATGGAGCGATAACCTACAATGAGCAGTTCTTC.